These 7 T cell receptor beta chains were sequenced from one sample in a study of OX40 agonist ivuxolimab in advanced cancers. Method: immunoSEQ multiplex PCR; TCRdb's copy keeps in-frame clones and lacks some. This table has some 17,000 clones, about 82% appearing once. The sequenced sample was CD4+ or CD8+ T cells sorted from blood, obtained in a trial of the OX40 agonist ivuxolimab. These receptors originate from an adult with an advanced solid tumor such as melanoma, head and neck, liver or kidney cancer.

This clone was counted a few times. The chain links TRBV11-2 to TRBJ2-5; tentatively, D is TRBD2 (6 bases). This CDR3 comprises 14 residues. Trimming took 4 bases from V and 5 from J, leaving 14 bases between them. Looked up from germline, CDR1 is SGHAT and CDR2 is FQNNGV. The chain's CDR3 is CASSYSGGEETQYF. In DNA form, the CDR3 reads TGTGCCAGCAGCTACAGCGGAGGGGAGGAGACCCAGTACTTC. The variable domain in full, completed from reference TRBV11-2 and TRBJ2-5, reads EAGVAQSPRYKIIEKRQSVAFWCNPISGHATLYWYQQILGQGPKLLIQFQNNGVVDDSQLPKDRFSAERLKGVDSTLKIQPAKLEDSAVYLCASSYSGGEETQYFGPGTRLLVL.

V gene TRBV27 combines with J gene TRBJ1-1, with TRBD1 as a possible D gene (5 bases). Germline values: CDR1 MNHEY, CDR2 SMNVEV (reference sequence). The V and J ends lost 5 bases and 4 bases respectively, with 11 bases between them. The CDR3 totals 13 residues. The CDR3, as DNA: TGTGCCAGCAGTCCCCAAAGGGGCACTGAAGCTTTCTTT. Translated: CASSPQRGTEAFF.

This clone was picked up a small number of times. This CDR3 reads CASSGSGQAWTEAFF. Written as DNA, the CDR3 is TGCGCCAGCAGTGGCAGCGGACAGGCCTGGACTGAAGCTTTCTTT. This chain uses TRBV10-2 with TRBJ1-1; 7 bases agree with TRBD1. The CDR3 length is 15 residues. V was clipped by 4 bases and J by 5 bases; unmatched bases: 10. Germline assignment: CDR1 WSHSY and CDR2 SAAADI.

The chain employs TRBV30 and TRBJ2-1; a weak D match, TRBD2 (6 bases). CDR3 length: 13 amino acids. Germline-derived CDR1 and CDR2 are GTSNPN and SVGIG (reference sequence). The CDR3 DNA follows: TGTGCTGGGCGCCGGGGGACCTACAATGAGCAGTTCTTC. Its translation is CAGRRGTYNEQFF.

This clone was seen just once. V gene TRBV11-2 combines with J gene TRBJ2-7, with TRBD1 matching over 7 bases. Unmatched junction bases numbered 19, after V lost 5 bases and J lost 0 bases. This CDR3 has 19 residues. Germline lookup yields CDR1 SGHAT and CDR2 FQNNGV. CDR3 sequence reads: CASSNPGGRFGPDSYEQYF. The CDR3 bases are TGTGCCAGCAGCAACCCAGGGGGTAGGTTCGGACCGGACTCCTACGAGCAGTACTTC.

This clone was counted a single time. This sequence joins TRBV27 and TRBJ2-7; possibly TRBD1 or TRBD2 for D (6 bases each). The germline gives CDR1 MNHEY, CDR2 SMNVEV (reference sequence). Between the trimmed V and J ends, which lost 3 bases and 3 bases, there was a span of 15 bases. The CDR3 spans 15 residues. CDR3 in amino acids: CASSLTGGGIYEQYF. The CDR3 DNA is TGTGCCAGCAGTTTGACCGGGGGCGGAATCTACGAGCAGTACTTC.

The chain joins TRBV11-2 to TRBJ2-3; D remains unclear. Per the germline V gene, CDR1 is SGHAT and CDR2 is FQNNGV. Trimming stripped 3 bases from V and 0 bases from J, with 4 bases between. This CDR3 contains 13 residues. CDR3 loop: CASSFKSTDTQYF. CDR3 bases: TGTGCCAGCAGCTTCAAGAGCACAGATACGCAGTATTTT.